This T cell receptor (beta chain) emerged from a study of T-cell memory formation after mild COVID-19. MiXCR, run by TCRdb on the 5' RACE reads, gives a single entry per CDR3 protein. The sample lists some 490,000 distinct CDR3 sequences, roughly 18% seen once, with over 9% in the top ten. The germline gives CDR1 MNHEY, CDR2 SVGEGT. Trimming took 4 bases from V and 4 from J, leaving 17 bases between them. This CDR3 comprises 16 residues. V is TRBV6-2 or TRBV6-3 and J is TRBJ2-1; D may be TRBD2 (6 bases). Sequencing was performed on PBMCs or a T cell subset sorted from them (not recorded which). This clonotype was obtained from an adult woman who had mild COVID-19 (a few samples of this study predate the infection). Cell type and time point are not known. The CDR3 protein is CASSWDGGRQYNEQFF. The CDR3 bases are TGTGCCAGCAGTTGGGACGGGGGACGGCAATACAATGAGCAGTTCTTC.